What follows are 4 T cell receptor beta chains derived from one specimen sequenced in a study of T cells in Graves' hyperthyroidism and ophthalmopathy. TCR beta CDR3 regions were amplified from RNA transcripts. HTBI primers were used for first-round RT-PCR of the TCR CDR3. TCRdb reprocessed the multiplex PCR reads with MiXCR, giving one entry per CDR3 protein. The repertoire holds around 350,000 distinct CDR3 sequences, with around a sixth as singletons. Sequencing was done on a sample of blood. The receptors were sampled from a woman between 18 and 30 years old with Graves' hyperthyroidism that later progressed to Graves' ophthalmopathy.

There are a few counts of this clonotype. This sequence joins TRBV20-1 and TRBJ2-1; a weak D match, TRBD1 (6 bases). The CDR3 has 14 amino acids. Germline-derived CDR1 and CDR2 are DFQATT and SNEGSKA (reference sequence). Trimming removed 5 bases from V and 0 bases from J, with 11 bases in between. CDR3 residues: CSADTGSSYNEQFF. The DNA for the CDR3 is TGCAGTGCTGATACAGGGAGCTCCTACAATGAGCAGTTCTTC.

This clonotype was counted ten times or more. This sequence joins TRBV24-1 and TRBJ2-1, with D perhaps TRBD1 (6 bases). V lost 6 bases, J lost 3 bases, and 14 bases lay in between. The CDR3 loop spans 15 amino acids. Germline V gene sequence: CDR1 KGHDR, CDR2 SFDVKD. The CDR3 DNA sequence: TGTGCCACCAGTCCTCCGACAGGAAGCTACAATGAGCAGTTCTTC. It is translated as CATSPPTGSYNEQFF.

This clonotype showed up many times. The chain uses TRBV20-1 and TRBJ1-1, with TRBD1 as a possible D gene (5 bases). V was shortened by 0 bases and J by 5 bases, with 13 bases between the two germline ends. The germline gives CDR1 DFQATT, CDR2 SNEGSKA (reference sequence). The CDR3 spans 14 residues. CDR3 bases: TGCAGTGCTAGAGATTATGCAGGGAAGACTGAAGCTTTCTTT. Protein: CSARDYAGKTEAFF.

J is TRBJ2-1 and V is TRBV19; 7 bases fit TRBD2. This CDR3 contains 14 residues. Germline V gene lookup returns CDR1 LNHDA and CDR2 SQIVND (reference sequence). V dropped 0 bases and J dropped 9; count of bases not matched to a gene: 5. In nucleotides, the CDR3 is TGTGCCAGTAGTATAGATGGACTAGGCGTTGAGCAGTTCTTC. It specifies CASSIDGLGVEQFF.